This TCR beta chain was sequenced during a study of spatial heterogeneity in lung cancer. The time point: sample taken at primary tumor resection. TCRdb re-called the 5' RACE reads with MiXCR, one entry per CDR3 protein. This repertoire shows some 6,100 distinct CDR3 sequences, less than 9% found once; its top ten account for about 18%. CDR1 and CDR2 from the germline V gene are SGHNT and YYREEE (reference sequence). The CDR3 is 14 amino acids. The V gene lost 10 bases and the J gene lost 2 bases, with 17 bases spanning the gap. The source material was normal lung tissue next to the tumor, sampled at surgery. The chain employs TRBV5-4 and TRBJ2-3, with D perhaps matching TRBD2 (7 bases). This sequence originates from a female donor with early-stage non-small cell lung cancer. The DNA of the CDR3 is TGTGCCTCCAGAGGGGGGGTGCACACAGATACGCAGTATTTT. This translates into CASRGGVHTDTQYF.